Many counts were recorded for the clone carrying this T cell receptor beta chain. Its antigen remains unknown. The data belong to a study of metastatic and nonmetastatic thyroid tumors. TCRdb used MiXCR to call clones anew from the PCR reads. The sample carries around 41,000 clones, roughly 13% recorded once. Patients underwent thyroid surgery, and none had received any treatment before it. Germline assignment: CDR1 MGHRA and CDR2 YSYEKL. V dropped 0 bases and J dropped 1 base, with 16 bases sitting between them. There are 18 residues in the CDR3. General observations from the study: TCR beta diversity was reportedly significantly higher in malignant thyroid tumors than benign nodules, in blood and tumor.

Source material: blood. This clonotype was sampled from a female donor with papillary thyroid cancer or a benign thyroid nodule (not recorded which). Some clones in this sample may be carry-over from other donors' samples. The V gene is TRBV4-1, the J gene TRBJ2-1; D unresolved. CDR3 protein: CASSQDQHNEDSYNEQFF. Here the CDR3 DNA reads TGCGCCAGCAGCCAAGATCAACATAACGAGGATTCCTACAATGAGCAGTTCTTC.